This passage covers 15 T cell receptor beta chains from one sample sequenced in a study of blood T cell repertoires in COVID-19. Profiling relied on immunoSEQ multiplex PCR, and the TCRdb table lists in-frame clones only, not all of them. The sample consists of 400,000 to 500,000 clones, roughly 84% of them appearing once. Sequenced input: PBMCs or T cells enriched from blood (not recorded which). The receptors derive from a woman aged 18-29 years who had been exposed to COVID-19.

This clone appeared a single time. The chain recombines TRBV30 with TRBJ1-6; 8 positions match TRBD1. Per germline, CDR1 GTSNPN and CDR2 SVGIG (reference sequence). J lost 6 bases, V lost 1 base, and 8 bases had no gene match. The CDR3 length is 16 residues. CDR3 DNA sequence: TGTGCCTGGAGTGCCGTCCGACAGGGGCTTAATTCACCCCTCCACTTT. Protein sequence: CAWSAVRQGLNSPLHF.

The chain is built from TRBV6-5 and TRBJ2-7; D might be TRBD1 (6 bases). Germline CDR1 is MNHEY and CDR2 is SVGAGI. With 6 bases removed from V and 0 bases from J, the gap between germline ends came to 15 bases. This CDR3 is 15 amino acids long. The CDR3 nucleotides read TGTGCCAGCAGGAGAGAGCGAGGGGGCTCCTACGAGCAGTACTTC. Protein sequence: CASRRERGGSYEQYF.

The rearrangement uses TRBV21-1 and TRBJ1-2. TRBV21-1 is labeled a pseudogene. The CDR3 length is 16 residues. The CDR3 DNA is TGTGCCAGCAGCCAACACCCGAAAGCGGGGCAAGGGGGCTACACCTTC. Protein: CASSQHPKAGQGGYTF.

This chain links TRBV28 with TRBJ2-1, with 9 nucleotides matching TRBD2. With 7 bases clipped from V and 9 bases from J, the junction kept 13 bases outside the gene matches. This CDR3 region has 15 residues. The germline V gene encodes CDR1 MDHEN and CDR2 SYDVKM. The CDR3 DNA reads TGTGCCAGCAAACGGGCTAGCGGGGTCTCGGTTGAGCAGTTCTTC. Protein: CASKRASGVSVEQFF.

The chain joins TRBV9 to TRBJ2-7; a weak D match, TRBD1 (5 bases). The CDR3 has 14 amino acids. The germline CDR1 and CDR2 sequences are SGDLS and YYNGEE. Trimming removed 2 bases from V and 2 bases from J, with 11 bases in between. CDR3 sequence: CASSVQGAAYEQYF. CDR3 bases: TGTGCCAGCAGCGTGCAGGGTGCGGCCTACGAGCAGTACTTC.

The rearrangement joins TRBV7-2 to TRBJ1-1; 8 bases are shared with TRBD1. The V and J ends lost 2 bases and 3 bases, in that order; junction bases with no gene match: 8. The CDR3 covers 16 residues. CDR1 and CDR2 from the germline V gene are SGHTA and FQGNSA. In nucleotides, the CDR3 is TGTGCCAGCAGCTTAACCAGGGGGCCTGGATACACTGAAGCTTTCTTT. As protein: CASSLTRGPGYTEAFF.

The CDR3: CATSLDDRNYEQYF. The CDR3 DNA is TGTGCCACCAGCCTCGACGACAGGAACTACGAGCAGTACTTC. The chain carries TRBV15 and TRBJ2-7; maybe TRBD1 (6 bases). CDR1 and CDR2 (germline): LNHNV, YYDKDF (reference sequence). This CDR3 has 14 residues. The V end lost 5 bases, the J end lost 3 bases, and 14 bases lay between the germline ends.

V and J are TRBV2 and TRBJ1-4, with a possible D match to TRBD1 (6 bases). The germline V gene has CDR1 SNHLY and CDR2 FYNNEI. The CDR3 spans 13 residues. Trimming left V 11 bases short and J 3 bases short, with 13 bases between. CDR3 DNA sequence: TGTGCCGGATGGACAGCGTCTAATGAAAAACTGTTTTTT. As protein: CAGWTASNEKLFF.

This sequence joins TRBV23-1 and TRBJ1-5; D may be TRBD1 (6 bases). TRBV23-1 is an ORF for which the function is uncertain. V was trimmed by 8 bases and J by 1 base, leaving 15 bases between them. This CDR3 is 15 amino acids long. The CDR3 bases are TGCGCCAGCCTTCGGGCAGGGGTCAGCAATCAGCCCCAGCATTTT. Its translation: CASLRAGVSNQPQHF.

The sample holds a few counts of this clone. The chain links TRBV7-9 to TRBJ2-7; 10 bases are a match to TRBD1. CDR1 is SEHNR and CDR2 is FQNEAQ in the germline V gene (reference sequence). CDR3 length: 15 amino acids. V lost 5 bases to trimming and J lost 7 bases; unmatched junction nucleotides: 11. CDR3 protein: CASSPQRTGGGEQYF. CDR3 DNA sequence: TGTGCCAGCAGCCCCCAGCGGACAGGGGGGGGAGAGCAGTACTTC.

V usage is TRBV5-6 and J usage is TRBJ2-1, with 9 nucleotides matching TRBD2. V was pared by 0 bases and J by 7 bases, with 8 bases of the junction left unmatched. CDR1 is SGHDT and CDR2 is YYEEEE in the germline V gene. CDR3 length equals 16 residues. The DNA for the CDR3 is TGTGCCAGCAGCTTGGGTCCTAGCGGGATCATGAATGAGCAGTTCTTC. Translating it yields CASSLGPSGIMNEQFF. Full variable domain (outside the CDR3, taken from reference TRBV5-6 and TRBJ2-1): DAGVTQSPTHLIKTRGQQVTLRCSPKSGHDTVSWYQQALGQGPQFIFQYYEEEERQRGNFPDRFSGHQFPNYSSELNVNALLLGDSALYLCASSLGPSGIMNEQFFGPGTRLTVL.

The CDR3 is CASSQVGQKNQPQHF. The CDR3 nucleotides are TGCGCCAGCAGCCAGGTGGGACAGAAAAATCAGCCCCAGCATTTT. The V call is TRBV4-1, the J call TRBJ1-5, with TRBD1 identical over 7 bases. V lost 3 bases to trimming and J lost 4 bases; unmatched junction nucleotides: 6. CDR3 length: 15 residues. Germline CDR1 is MGHRA and CDR2 is YSYEKL.

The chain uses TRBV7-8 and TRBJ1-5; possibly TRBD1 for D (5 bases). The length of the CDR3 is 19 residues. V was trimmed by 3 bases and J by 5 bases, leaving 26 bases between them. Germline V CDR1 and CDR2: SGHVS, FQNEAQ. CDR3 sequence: CASSFFAPKDSTLHQPQHF. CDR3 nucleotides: TGTGCCAGCAGCTTTTTTGCACCCAAAGACAGTACCCTTCATCAGCCCCAGCATTTT.

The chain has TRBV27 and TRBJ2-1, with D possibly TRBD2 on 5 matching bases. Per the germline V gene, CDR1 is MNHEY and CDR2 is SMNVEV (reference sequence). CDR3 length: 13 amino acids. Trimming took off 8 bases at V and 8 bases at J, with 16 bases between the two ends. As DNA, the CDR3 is TGTGCCAGCCCCTCCCGGGATCCCCATGAGCAGTTCTTC. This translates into CASPSRDPHEQFF.

The CDR3 is CASSPGTGSGSSSGNTIYF. CDR3 DNA sequence: TGTGCCAGCAGCCCGGGGACTGGCTCCGGATCGAGCTCTGGAAACACCATATATTTT. V is TRBV7-9 and J is TRBJ1-3; possible D gene TRBD1, 5 bases. V lost 5 bases, J lost 0 bases, and 23 bases lay in between. The CDR3 covers 19 residues. CDR1 is SEHNR and CDR2 is FQNEAQ in the germline V gene (reference sequence).